The clone carrying this TCR beta chain was seen only a few times. This record belongs to a study of T-cell reconstitution after alpha-beta-depleted transplantation in children. Preparing the TCRbeta library involved the use of unique molecular identifiers. A single record per CDR3 protein comes from TCRdb applying MiXCR to the PCR reads. The sample records some 640,000 distinct CDR3 sequences, 16% being singletons. Trimming cost V 8 bases and J 7 bases; bases outside gene matches: 10. Germline CDR1 is SQVTM and CDR2 is ANQGSEA. CDR3 length: 13 residues. The sequences come from PBMCs from the stem cell graft donor, collected from the stem cell graft. The chain joins TRBV29-1 to TRBJ1-1; 10 nucleotides agree with TRBD1. The clonotype originates from a human donor who donated a stem cell graft to a child with acute myeloid leukemia. Here the CDR3 reads CSISGTGDLEAFF. The CDR3 coding sequence is TGCAGCATCTCCGGGACAGGGGACCTTGAAGCTTTCTTT.